A single TCR beta chain is shown here with its context. Its cognate antigen is unknown. These data are taken from a study of cytomegalovirus exposure and HLA in healthy donors. Study-wide context: The approximately 120 validation repertoires and the roughly 680 first-cohort repertoires shared a platform, a later analysis reported.

Trimming stripped 5 bases from V and 8 bases from J, with 18 bases between. The V gene's germline CDR1 is LNHDA and CDR2 SQIVND (reference sequence). CDR3 length: 14 amino acids. Assay: immunoSEQ multiplex PCR; the TCRdb copy retains only in-frame clones and omits some. The table records 200,000 to 250,000 clones, about 90% of them present only once. The donors were members of the validation cohort, which comprised 100 to 150 subjects and was separate from the first cohort of 666 subjects. Study findings and constraints: Testing in vitro showed a few CMV-associated chains specific for CMV antigens. According to the study, around 160 TCR beta chains were cytomegalovirus-associated.

The rearrangement uses TRBV19 and TRBJ1-2, with unresolved D. Specimen: PBMCs. The receptor's source is a woman between 18 and 29 years old in good health and CMV-seronegative. The CDR3: CASSSQGESGGYTF. CDR3 nucleotide sequence: TGTGCCAGTAGTTCCCAAGGAGAATCTGGAGGCTACACCTTC.